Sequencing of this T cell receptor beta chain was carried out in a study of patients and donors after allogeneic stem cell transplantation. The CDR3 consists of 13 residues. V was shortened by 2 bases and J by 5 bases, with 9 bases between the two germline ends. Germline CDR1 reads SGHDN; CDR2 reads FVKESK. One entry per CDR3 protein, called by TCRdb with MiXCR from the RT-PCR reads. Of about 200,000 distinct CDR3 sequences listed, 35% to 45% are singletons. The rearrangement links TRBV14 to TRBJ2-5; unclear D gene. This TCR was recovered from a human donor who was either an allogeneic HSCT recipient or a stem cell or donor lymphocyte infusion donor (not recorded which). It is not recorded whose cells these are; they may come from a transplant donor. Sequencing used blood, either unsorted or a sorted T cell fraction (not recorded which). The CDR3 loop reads CASSQPGVETQYF. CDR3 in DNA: TGTGCCAGCAGCCAACCGGGCGTGGAGACCCAGTACTTC.